This is a list of T cell receptor beta chains from one sample in a study of T cells after posttransplantation cyclophosphamide. Method: immunoSEQ multiplex PCR; TCRdb's copy keeps in-frame clones and lacks some. The data contain tens of thousands of clones, roughly 93% of them singletons. Sequences were obtained from PBMCs. The source is a woman aged 30 to 39 in good health and a related stem cell transplant donor. The CDR3 runs from the conserved cysteine through the conserved F or W. The D gene is left open where the match is weak. A clone size is listed for some rows: how often the clone was seen (once, few, many), or a class if it is expanded.

j_gene	v_gene	d_gene	abundance	CDR3nt	CDR3aa
TRBJ2-1	TRBV6-5	.	.	TGTGCCAGCACCTCCCCAGGGGGGGGTAATGAGCAGTTCTTC	CASTSPGGGNEQFF
TRBJ2-2	TRBV15	.	.	TGTGCCACCTACGAGGGTGGGTACACCGGGGAGCTGTTTTTT	CATYEGGYTGELFF
TRBJ2-2	TRBV9	TRBD2	.	TGTGCCAGCAGCGTGACTAGCGGGGGGGTCGCCGGGGAGCTGTTTTTT	CASSVTSGGVAGELFF
TRBJ1-2	TRBV11-3	TRBD1	.	TGTGCCAGCAGCCAGAGACAGGGCGAGGGCTACACCTTC	CASSQRQGEGYTF
TRBJ1-1	TRBV4-1	TRBD1	.	TGCGCCAGCAGCCACCCCGGGACAGGGATAAACACTGAAGCTTTCTTT	CASSHPGTGINTEAFF
TRBJ1-6	TRBV28	.	.	TGTGCCAGCAGTCCCCGTTTGACCGGGCCTCGGGCCCTCCACTTT	CASSPRLTGPRALHF
TRBJ2-3	TRBV5-1	.	.	TGCGCCAGCAGCTTGTCTGGGGATGCAGATACGCAGTATTTT	CASSLSGDADTQYF
TRBJ2-7	TRBV15	.	.	TGTGCCACCAGCCAGACCGAGCTCGGCGGCGAGCAGTACTTC	CATSQTELGGEQYF
TRBJ2-5	TRBV6-6	.	.	TGTGCCAGCAGCCTAAGGACGGCCGGTGGAGAGACCCAGTACTTC	CASSLRTAGGETQYF
TRBJ2-7	TRBV6-7	.	.	TGTGCCAGCAGCCACCAATCGGGTTACGAGCAGTACTTC	CASSHQSGYEQYF
TRBJ2-5	TRBV7-7	.	.	TGTGCCAGCAGCTGGGGCCCTCGGGAGACCCAGTACTTC	CASSWGPRETQYF
TRBJ1-6	TRBV19	TRBD1	.	TGTGCCAGCGGGGGACAGGTTAATTCACCCCTCCACTTT	CASGGQVNSPLHF
TRBJ1-3	TRBV21-1	.	.	TGCTCTGGAAACACCATATATTTT	CSGNTIYF
TRBJ2-2	TRBV4-2	.	once	TGTGCCAGCAGCCAACTACGGGGGACCGGGGAGCTGTTTTTT	CASSQLRGTGELFF
TRBJ2-3	TRBV6-1	.	.	TGTGCCAGCAGTGAAGGGGGCTCGGGCTCGGATACGCAGTATTTT	CASSEGGSGSDTQYF
TRBJ2-3	TRBV6-1	.	.	TGTGCCAGCAGTGCCGGCAGAACAGATACGCAGTATTTT	CASSAGRTDTQYF
TRBJ2-1	TRBV7-2	.	.	TGTGCCAGCAGCTTAGGTCCCTACGGGAACGTGGGAGAGCAGTTCTTC	CASSLGPYGNVGEQFF
TRBJ2-7	TRBV11-2	.	.	TGTGCCAGCAGCTTAGCGGCCAGCTCCTACGAGCAGTACTTC	CASSLAASSYEQYF
TRBJ2-2	TRBV7-9	.	.	TGTGCCAGCAGCCACCCCCCGGGACGATCGAACACCGGGGAGCTGTTTTTT	CASSHPPGRSNTGELFF
TRBJ1-1	TRBV14	.	.	TGTGCCAGCAGCCAAGGAAGACGGATTGAAGCTTTCTTT	CASSQGRRIEAFF
TRBJ1-1	TRBV9	.	.	TGTGCCAGCAGCCCCCCGTCGCACTTCATGAACACTGAAGCTTTCTTT	CASSPPSHFMNTEAFF
TRBJ1-1	TRBV6-1	.	.	TGTGCCAGCAGTGAAAGGGGTGGGGACACTGAAGCTTTCTTT	CASSERGGDTEAFF
TRBJ2-7	TRBV7-2	.	.	TGTGCCAGCAGCTTGGGACCTTATCCCCTCTACGAGCAGTACTTC	CASSLGPYPLYEQYF
TRBJ2-3	TRBV7-2	.	.	TGTGCCAGCAGCTTAGATACCGGGATAAGTTGGCAGTATTTT	CASSLDTGISWQYF
TRBJ1-6	TRBV6-5	.	.	TGTGCCAGCAGTCGGAGAGATAATTCACCCCTCCACTTT	CASSRRDNSPLHF
TRBJ1-3	TRBV10-1	.	.	TGCGCCAGCAGTAGAAGCCAAGGAAGCTCTGGAAACACCATATATTTT	CASSRSQGSSGNTIYF
TRBJ2-1	TRBV7-2	.	.	TGTGCCAGCAGCTTAGCTAGTCTCAATGAGCAGTTCTTC	CASSLASLNEQFF
TRBJ1-3	TRBV18	.	.	TGTGCCAGCTCACCACCGAACTGGCCCTCTGGAAACACCATATATTTT	CASSPPNWPSGNTIYF
TRBJ2-3	TRBV7-9	.	medium-sized	TGTGCCAGCAACAGTAAAGCGGATAGCACAGATACGCAGTATTTT	CASNSKADSTDTQYF
TRBJ1-1	TRBV9	TRBD1	.	TGTGCCAGCAGCGTCGACAGGGACAGTACTGAAGCTTTCTTT	CASSVDRDSTEAFF
TRBJ2-7	TRBV5-1	.	.	TGCGCCAGCAGCCTTGACTCGAGGTACGAGCAGTACTTC	CASSLDSRYEQYF
TRBJ2-5	TRBV14	.	.	TGTGCCAGCAGCCCTCTGACTAGTAGCAGGGTGACCCAGTACTTC	CASSPLTSSRVTQYF
TRBJ2-1	TRBV5-4	TRBD2	.	TGTGCCAGCAGCTTGGCGACTAGCGGGGCCAATGAGCAGTTCTTC	CASSLATSGANEQFF
TRBJ2-7	TRBV6-5	.	.	TGTGCCAGCAGTGCGGACAGCCTCTACGAGCAGTACTTC	CASSADSLYEQYF
TRBJ2-7	TRBV6-1	TRBD2	.	TGTGCCAGCAGAGAAGGACTAGCGGGGGCCTACGAGCAGTACTTC	CASREGLAGAYEQYF
TRBJ1-2	TRBV7-6	.	.	TGTGCCAGCAGCTTATCGGGTTGTGATGGCTACACCTTC	CASSLSGCDGYTF
TRBJ1-6	TRBV7-6	.	.	TGTGCCAGCAGCTTCGGTAAAAATTCACCCCTCCACTTT	CASSFGKNSPLHF
TRBJ1-2	TRBV7-2	.	.	TGTGCCAGCAGCCAAGGAGCTAACTATGGCTACACCTTC	CASSQGANYGYTF
TRBJ1-5	TRBV15	.	.	TGTGCCACCAGCAGACACGATCAGCCCCAGCATTTT	CATSRHDQPQHF
TRBJ2-7	TRBV4-2	TRBD2	.	TGTGCCAGCAGCCAAGGAGCTAGCGGGCCTTTCGGGCAGTACTTC	CASSQGASGPFGQYF
TRBJ2-1	TRBV19	.	once	TGTGCCAGTAGTATACGGCGGGGAGTGTATGAGCAGTTCTTC	CASSIRRGVYEQFF
TRBJ2-2	TRBV10-3	.	.	TGTGCCATCAGTGAGTCGGTCGCGAACACCGGGGAGCTGTTTTTT	CAISESVANTGELFF
TRBJ2-5	TRBV7-9	TRBD1	.	TGTGCCAGCAGCCACAGGGACAGTCCCTACCAAGAGACCCAGTACTTC	CASSHRDSPYQETQYF
TRBJ1-4	TRBV28	TRBD1	.	TGTGCCAGCAGTTTCCCTACAGGGGCGGGTGAAAAACTGTTTTTT	CASSFPTGAGEKLFF
TRBJ1-1	TRBV15	TRBD1	few	TGTGCCACCAGCAGAGACCCAACAGGGGCCCCGAACACTGAAGCTTTCTTT	CATSRDPTGAPNTEAFF
TRBJ1-2	TRBV4-2	.	few	TGTGCCAGCAGCCAAGCGGAGGGGCAGGACTATGGCTACACCTTC	CASSQAEGQDYGYTF
TRBJ1-5	TRBV6-1	.	.	TGTGCCAGCAGTGGGGAATATAGCAATCAGCCCCAGCATTTT	CASSGEYSNQPQHF
TRBJ2-7	TRBV12-5	.	.	TGTGCTAGTGGTTTAGACAGGCTTCTTTACTCCTACGAGCAGTACTTC	CASGLDRLLYSYEQYF
TRBJ2-1	TRBV7-9	TRBD1	few	TGTGCCAGCAGCCCCCTTGAGACAGGGATCAATGAGCAGTTCTTC	CASSPLETGINEQFF
TRBJ2-6	TRBV4-1	TRBD1	.	TGCGCCAGCAGCCCGAAAGGAGGGACAGGGCTCAACTCTGGGGCCAACGTCCTGACTTTC	CASSPKGGTGLNSGANVLTF